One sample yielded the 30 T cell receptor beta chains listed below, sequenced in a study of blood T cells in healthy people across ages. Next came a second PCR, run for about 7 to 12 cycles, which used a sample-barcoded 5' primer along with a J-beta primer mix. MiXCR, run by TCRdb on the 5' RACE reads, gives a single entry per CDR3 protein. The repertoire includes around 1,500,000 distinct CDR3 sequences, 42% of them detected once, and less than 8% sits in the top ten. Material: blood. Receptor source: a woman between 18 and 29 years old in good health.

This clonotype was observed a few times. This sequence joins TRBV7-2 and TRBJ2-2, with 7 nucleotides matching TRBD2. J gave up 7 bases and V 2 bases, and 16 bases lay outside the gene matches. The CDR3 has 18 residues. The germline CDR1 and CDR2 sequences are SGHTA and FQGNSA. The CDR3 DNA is TGTGCCAGCAGCTTATTTCCAGCGGGACTTGGCACCGGCGGGGAGCTGTTTTTT. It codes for CASSLFPAGLGTGGELFF.

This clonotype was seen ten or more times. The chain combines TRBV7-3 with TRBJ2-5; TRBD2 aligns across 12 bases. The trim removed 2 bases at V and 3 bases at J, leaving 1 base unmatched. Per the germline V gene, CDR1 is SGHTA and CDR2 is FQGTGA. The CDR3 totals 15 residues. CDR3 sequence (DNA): TGTGCCAGCAGCTTAGGACTAGCGGGAAAAGAGACCCAGTACTTC. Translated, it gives CASSLGLAGKETQYF.

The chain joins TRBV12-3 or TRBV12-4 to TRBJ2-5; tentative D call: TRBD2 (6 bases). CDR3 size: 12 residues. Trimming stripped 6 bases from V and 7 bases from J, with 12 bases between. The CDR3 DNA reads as TGTGCCAGCAGCGCGACCGGGGGGACCCAGTACTTC. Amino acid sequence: CASSATGGTQYF.

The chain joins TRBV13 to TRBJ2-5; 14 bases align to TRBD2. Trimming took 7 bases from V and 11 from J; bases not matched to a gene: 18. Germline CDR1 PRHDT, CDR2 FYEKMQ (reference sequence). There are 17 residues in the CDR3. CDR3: CASTPHPGTSGGNEQYF. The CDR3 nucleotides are TGTGCCAGCACTCCTCACCCCGGGACTAGCGGGGGCAATGAGCAGTACTTC.

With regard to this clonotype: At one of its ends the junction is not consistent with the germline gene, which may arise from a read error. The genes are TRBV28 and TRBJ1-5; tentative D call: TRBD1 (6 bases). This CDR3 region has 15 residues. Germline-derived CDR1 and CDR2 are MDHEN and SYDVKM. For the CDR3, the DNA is TGTGCCAGCAGTTCCGCGGACAGTGGCAAACAGCCCCAGCATTTT. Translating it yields CASSSADSGKQPQHF. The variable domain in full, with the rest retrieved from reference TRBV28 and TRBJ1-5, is DVKVTQSSRYLVKRTGEKVFLECVQDMDHENMFWYRQDPGLGLRLIYFSYDVKMKEKGDIPEGYSVSREKKERFSLILESASTNQTSMYLCASSSADSGKQPQHFGDGTRLSIL.

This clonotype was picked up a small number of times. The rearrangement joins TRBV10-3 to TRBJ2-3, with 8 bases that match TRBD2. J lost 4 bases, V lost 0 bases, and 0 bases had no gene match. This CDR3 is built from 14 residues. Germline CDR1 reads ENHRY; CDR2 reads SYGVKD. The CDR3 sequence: CAISESRGADTQYF. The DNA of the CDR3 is TGTGCCATCAGTGAGTCGCGGGGGGCAGATACGCAGTATTTT.

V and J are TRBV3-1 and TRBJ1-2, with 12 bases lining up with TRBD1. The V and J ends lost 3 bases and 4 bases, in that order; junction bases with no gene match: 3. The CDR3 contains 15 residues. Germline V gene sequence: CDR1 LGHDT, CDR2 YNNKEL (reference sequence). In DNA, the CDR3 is TGTGCCAGCAGCCAGCCGGGACAGGGGGCCTATGGCTACACCTTC. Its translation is CASSQPGQGAYGYTF.

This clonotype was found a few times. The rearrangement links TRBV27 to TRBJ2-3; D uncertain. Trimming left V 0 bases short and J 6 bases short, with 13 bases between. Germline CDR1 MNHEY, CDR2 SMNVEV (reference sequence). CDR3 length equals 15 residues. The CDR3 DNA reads TGTGCCAGCAGTTTATCAGGAAACAAGGCTGATACGCAGTATTTT. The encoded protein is CASSLSGNKADTQYF.

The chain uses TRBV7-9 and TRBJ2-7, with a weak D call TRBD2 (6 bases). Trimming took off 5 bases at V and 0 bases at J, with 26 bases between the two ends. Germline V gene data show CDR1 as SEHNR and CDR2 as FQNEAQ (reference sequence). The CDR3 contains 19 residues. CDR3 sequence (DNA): TGTGCCAGCAGCCGCAGTGGTGATGGGAGGACGGTGAGCTCCTACGAGCAGTACTTC. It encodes CASSRSGDGRTVSSYEQYF.

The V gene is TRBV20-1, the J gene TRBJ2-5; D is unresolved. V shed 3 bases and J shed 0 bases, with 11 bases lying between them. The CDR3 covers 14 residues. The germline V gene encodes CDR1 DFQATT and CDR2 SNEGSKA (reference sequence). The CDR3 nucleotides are TGCAGTGCTAGCCCCGGGCACGACCAAGAGACCCAGTACTTC. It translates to CSASPGHDQETQYF.

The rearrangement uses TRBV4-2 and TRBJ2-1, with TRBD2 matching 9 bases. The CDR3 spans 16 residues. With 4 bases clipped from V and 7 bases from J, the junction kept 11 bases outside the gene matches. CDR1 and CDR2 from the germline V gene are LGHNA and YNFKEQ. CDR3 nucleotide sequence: TGTGCCAGCAGCCGAGGGACTAGCTCCTACCAAAATGAGCAGTTCTTC. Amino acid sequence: CASSRGTSSYQNEQFF.

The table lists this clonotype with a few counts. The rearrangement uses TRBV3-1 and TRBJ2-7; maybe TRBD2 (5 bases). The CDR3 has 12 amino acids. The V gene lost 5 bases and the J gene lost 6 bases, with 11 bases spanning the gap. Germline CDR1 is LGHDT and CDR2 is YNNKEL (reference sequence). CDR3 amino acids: CASSLLAAEQYF. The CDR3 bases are TGTGCCAGCAGCTTGCTAGCAGCCGAGCAGTACTTC.

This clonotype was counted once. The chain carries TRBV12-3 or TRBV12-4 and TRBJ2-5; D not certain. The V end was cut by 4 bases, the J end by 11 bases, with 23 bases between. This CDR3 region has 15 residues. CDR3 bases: TGTGCCAGCAGTTCACATGTGGCAGGCTCGGGTCAGCAGTACTTC. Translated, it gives CASSSHVAGSGQQYF.

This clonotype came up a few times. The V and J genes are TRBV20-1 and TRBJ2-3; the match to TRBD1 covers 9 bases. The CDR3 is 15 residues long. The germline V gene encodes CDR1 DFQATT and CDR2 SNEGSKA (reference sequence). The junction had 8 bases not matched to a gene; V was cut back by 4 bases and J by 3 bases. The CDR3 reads CSATDRGTGTDTQYF. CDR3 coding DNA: TGCAGTGCTACCGACAGGGGGACGGGAACAGATACGCAGTATTTT.

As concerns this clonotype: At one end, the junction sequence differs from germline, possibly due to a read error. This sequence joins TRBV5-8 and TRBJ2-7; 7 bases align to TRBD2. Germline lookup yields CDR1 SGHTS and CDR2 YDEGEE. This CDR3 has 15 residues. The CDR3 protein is CAGSFEGRGSYEQYF. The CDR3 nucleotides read TGTGCCGGCAGCTTCGAGGGGCGGGGGTCCTACGAGCAGTACTTC.

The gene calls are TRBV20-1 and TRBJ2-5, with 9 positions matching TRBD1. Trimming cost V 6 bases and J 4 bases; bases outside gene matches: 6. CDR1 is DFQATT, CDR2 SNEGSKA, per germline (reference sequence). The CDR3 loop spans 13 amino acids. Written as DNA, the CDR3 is TGCAGTGCCGGGGGACAGGGAGGAGAGACCCAGTACTTC. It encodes CSAGGQGGETQYF.

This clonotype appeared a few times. This CDR3 is CASSSDGFEDEKLFF. CDR3 sequence (DNA): TGTGCCAGCAGCTCAGACGGGTTTGAGGATGAAAAACTGTTTTTT. V is TRBV9 and J is TRBJ1-4; no clear D. The germline V gene encodes CDR1 SGDLS and CDR2 YYNGEE. V gave up 4 bases and J gave up 6 bases, with 16 bases separating them. CDR3 length: 15 amino acids.

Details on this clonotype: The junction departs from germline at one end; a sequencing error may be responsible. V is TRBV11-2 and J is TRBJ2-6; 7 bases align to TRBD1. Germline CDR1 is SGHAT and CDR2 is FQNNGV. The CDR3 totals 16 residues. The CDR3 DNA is TGTGCCAGCAGCTTAAGGGGGCTTTCTGGGGCCGACGTCCTGACTTTC. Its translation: CASSLRGLSGADVLTF.

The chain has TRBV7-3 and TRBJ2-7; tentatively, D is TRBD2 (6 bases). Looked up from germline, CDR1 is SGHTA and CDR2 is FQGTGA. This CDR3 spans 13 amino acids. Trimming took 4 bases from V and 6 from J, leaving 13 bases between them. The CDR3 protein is CASSSMTRGEQYF. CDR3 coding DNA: TGTGCCAGCAGCTCGATGACTAGGGGCGAGCAGTACTTC.

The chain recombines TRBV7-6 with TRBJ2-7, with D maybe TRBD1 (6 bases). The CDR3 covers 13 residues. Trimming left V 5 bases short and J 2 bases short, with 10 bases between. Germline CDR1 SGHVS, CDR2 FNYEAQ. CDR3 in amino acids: CASSPGHPYEQYF. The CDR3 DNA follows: TGTGCCAGCAGCCCGGGACATCCCTACGAGCAGTACTTC.

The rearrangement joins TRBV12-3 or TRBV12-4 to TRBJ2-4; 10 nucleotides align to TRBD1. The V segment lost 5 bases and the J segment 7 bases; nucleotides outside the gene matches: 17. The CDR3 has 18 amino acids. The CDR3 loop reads CASSIRPWGQGQRNIQYF. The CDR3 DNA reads TGTGCCAGCAGTATAAGACCCTGGGGACAGGGGCAAAGGAACATTCAGTACTTC.

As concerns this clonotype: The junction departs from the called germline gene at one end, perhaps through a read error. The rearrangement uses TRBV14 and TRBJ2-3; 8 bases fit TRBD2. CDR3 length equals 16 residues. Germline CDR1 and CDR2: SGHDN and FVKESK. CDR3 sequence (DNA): TGTGCCAGCAGCCAATGGTTAGCGGGAAGCACTGATACGCAGTATTTT. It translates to CASSQWLAGSTDTQYF.

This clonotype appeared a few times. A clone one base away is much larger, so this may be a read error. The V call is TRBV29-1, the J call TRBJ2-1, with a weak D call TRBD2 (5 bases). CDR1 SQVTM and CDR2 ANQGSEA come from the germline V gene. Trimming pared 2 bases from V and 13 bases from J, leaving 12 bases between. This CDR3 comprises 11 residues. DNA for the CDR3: TGCAGCGTTGAACGGGGAGAGACCCAGTTCTTC. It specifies CSVERGETQFF.

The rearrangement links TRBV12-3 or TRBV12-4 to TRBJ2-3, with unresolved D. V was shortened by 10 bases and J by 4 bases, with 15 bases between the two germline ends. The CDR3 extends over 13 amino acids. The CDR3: CATEEKSADTQYF. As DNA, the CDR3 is TGTGCCACCGAAGAGAAAAGCGCAGATACGCAGTATTTT.

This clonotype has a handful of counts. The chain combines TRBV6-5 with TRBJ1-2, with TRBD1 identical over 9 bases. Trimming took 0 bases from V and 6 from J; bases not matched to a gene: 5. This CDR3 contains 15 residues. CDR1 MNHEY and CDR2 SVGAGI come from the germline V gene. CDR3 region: CASSYSGTGRNGYTF. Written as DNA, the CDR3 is TGTGCCAGCAGTTACTCTGGGACAGGGAGGAATGGCTACACCTTC.

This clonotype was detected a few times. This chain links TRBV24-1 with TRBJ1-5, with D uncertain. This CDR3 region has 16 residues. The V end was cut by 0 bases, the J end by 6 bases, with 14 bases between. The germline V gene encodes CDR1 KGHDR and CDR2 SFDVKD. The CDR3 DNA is TGTGCCACCAGTGATTTGCAACCAAAGTCCCCTCAGCCCCAGCATTTT. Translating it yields CATSDLQPKSPQPQHF.

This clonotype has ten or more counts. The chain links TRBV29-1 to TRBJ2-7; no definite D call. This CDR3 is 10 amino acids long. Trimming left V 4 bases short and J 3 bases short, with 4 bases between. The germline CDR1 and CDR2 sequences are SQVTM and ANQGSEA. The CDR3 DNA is TGCAGCGTTGTCGGCTACGAGCAGTACTTC. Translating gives CSVVGYEQYF.

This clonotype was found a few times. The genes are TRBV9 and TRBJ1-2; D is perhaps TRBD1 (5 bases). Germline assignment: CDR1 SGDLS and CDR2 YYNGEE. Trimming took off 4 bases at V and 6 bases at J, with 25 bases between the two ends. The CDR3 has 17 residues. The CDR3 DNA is TGTGCCAGCAGCCGGAGCCCTGATGGGACGACGGACGATGGCTACACCTTC. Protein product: CASSRSPDGTTDDGYTF.

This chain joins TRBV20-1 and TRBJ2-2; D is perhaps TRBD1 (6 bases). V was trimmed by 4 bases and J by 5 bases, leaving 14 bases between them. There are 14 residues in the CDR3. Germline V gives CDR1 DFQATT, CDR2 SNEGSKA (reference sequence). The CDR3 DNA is TGCAGTGCTATCGGTGGGGGCGGGACCGGGGAGCTGTTTTTT. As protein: CSAIGGGGTGELFF.

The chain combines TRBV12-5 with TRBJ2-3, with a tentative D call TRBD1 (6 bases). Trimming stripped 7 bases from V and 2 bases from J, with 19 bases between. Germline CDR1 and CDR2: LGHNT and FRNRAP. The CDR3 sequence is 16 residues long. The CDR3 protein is CASALSTGSLTDTQYF. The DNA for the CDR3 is TGTGCTAGTGCCCTATCTACAGGGTCGCTCACAGATACGCAGTATTTT.